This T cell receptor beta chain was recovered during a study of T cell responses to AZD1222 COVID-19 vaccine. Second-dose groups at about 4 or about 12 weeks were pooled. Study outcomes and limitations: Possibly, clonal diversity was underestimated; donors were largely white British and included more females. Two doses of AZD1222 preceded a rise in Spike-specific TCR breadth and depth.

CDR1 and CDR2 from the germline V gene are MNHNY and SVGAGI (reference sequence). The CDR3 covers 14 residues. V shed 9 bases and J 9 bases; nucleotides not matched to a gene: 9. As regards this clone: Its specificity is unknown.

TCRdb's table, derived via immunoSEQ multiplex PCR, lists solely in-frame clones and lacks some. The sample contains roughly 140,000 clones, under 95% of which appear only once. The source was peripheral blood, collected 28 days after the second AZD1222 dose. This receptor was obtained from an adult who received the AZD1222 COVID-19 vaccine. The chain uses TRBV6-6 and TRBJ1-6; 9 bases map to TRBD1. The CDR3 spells CASSAGQGSSPLHF. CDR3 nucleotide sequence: TGTGCCAGTAGCGCGGGACAGGGCAGTTCACCCCTCCACTTT.